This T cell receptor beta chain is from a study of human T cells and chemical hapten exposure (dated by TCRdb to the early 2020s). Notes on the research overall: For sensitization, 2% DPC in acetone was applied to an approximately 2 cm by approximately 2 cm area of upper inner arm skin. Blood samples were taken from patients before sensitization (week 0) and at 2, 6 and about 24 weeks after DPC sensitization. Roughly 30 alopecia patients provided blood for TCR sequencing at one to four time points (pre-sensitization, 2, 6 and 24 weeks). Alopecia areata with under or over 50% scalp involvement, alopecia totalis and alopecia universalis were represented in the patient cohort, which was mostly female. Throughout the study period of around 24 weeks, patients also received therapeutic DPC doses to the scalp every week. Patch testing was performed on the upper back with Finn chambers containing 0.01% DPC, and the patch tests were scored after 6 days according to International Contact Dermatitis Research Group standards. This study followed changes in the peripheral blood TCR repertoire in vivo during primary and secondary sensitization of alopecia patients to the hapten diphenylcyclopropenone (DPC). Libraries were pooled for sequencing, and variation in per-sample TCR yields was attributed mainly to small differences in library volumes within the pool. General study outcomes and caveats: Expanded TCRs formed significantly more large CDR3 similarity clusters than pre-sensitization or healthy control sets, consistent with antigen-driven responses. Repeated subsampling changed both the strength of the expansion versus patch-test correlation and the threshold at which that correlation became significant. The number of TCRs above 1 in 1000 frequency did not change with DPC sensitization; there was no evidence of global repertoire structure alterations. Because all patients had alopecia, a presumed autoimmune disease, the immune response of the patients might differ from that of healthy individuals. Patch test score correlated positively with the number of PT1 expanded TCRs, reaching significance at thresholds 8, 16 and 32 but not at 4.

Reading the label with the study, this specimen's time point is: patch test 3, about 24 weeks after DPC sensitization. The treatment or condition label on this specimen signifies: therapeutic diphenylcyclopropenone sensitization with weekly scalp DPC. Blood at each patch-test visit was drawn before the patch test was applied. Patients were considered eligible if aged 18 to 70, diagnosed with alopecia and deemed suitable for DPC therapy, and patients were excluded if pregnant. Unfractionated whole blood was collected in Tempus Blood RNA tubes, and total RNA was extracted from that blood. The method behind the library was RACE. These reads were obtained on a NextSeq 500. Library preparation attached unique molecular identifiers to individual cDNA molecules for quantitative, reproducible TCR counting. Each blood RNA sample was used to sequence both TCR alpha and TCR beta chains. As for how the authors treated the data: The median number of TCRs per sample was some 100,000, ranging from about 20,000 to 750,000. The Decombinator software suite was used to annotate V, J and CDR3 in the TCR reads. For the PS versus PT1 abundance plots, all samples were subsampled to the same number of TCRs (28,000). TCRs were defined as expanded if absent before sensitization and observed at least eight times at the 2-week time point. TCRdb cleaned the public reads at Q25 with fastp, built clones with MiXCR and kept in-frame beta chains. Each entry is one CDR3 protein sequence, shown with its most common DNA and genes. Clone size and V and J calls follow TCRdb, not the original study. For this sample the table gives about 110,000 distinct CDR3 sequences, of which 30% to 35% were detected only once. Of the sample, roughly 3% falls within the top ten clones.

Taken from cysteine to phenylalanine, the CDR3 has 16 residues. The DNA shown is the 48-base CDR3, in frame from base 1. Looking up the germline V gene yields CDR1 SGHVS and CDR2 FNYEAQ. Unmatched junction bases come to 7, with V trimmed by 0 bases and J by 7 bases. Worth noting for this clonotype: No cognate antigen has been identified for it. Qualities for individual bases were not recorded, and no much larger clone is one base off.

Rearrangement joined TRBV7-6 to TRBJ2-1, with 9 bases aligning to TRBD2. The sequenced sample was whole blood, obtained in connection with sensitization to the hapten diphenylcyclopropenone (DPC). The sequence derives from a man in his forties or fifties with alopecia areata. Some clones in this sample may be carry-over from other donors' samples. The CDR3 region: CASSLALAGNPNEQFF. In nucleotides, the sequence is TGTGCCAGCAGCTTAGCCCTAGCGGGAAATCCAAATGAGCAGTTCTTC.